This T cell receptor beta chain stems from a study of post-analysis software for immune sequencing data. Study results and caveats: Multiple sclerosis patients had significantly lower normalized Chao1 diversity than controls. Patients had higher frequencies than controls of about five TRBV segments, including TRBV5-6, TRBV5-1 and TRBV20-1.

This clonotype is deemed medium-sized. Its antigen is as yet unknown. Libraries were made from TCR beta cDNA, and they carried unique molecular identifiers. TCRdb recomputed calls from the PCR reads with MiXCR, one row per CDR3 protein. The table records 150,000 or so distinct CDR3 sequences, around 36% of them present only once. V was shortened by 4 bases and J by 5 bases, with 9 bases between the two germline ends. The germline V gene has CDR1 SGHRS and CDR2 YFSETQ. The CDR3 consists of 12 residues. The TCR sequence derives from a girl between 10 and 17 years old with multiple sclerosis. The source material was blood, sampled after autologous hematopoietic stem cell transplantation. The chain couples TRBV5-1 to TRBJ2-5, with a weak D call TRBD2 (5 bases). The CDR3 DNA follows: TGCGCCAGCAGCCCCCCGGGGGAGACCCAGTACTTC. This gives the protein CASSPPGETQYF.